The rows below give T cell receptor beta chains drawn from one sample of a study of T cell repertoires in cytomegalovirus infection. From the reads, TCRdb called clonotypes with MiXCR, one entry per CDR3 protein. The sample includes 50,000 to 60,000 distinct CDR3 sequences, around 20% of them seen just once. Their cognate antigens are unknown. The source was CD8+ T cells from cultured PBMCs, collected from culture after CMV antigen stimulation. All receptors come from a human donor in good health (CMV status not recorded). Some clones in this sample may be carry-over from other donors' samples. The CDR3 runs from the conserved cysteine through the conserved F or W.

j_gene: TRBJ1-2
v_gene: TRBV5-4
CDR3aa: CASSPDSNYGYTF

j_gene: TRBJ2-3
v_gene: TRBV15
CDR3aa: CATSRERLNTDTQYF

j_gene: TRBJ2-2
v_gene: TRBV6-6
CDR3aa: CASSYFPERTANAGELFF

j_gene: TRBJ2-1
v_gene: TRBV5-5
CDR3aa: CASSLEGTGSYNEQFF

j_gene: TRBJ2-3
v_gene: TRBV7-6
CDR3aa: CASSLGTSGGAGTDTQYF

j_gene: TRBJ2-7
v_gene: TRBV7-2
CDR3aa: CASSLGIGTGGEEQYF

j_gene: TRBJ2-7
v_gene: TRBV7-2
CDR3aa: CASSLWSSYEQYF

j_gene: TRBJ1-5
v_gene: TRBV20-1
CDR3aa: CSAVTGGESQPQHF

j_gene: TRBJ1-5
v_gene: TRBV28
CDR3aa: CASSGQGEVSNQPQHF

j_gene: TRBJ2-2
v_gene: TRBV4-1
CDR3aa: CASSQDWRGVAGELFF

j_gene: TRBJ2-7
v_gene: TRBV7-9
CDR3aa: CASSVGTGDWDEQYF

j_gene: TRBJ2-5
v_gene: TRBV7-8
CDR3aa: CASSPIGRGAEETQYF

j_gene: TRBJ2-5
v_gene: TRBV6-1
CDR3aa: CASSPWSFRETQYF

j_gene: TRBJ2-1
v_gene: TRBV7-2
CDR3aa: CASSPSYNEQFF

j_gene: TRBJ1-1
v_gene: TRBV6-5
CDR3aa: CASSYSRDPNTEAFF